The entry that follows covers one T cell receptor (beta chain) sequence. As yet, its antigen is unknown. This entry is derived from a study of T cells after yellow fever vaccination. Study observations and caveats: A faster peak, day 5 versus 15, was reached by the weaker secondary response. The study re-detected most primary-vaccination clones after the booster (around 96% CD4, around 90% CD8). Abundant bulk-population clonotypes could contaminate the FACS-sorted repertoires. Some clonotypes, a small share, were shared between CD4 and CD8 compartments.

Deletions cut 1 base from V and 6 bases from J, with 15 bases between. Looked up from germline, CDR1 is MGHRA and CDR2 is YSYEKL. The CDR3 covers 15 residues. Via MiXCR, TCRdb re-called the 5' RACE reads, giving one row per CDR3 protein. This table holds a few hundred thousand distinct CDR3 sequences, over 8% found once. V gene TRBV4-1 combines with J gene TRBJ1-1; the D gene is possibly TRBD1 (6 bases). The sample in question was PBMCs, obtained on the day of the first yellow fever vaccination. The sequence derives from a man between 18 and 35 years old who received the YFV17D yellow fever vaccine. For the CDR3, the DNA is TGCGCCAGCAGCCAAGTAGGGACAAGGCGGTCTGAAGCTTTCTTT. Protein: CASSQVGTRRSEAFF.